A selection of T cell receptor beta chains follows, all from one sample in a study of CD8 T cells in Susac syndrome. TCRdb processed the immunoSEQ multiplex PCR reads anew with MiXCR; each CDR3 protein has one entry. In the table there are under 150,000 distinct CDR3 sequences, approximately 95% of which are singletons. The sequenced sample consisted of CD4+ T cells from PBMCs. These receptors all stem from a human donor with Susac syndrome. Both conserved end residues are part of each CDR3. D genes are given only for firm matches. Expanded clones get a size class; other rows say once, few or many, or leave the size out.

D	size	V	J	CDR3	DNA
-	-	TRBV30	TRBJ1-1	CAWSYPQAGKAFF	TGTGCCTGGAGTTACCCCCAGGCGGGTAAAGCTTTCTTT
-	-	TRBV5-1	TRBJ2-6	CASSSRPGSGANVLTF	TGCGCCAGCAGCTCTCGACCAGGATCCGGGGCCAACGTCCTGACTTTC
-	few	TRBV30	TRBJ2-3	CAWSDRDPRTDTQYF	TGTGCCTGGAGTGACCGGGACCCTAGGACAGATACGCAGTATTTT
TRBD2	-	TRBV7-2	TRBJ2-1	CASSSTSGSYHEQFF	TGTGCCAGCAGTTCCACTAGCGGGAGTTACCATGAGCAGTTCTTC
TRBD2	-	TRBV7-2	TRBJ2-5	CASSLALAGEQQETQYF	TGTGCCAGCAGCTTAGCTCTAGCGGGGGAACAACAAGAGACCCAGTACTTC
TRBD1	-	TRBV2	TRBJ1-1	CASTTWGQVNTEAFF	TGTGCCAGCACTACCTGGGGACAGGTGAACACTGAAGCTTTCTTT
-	once	TRBV4-3	TRBJ2-3	CASSRQRTDTQYF	TGCGCCAGCAGCCGCCAGCGGACAGATACGCAGTATTTT
-	-	TRBV9	TRBJ2-3	CASSDGESTDTQYF	TGTGCCAGCAGCGACGGGGAATCTACAGATACGCAGTATTTT
-	-	TRBV28	TRBJ1-5	CASSLSGAHSNQPQHF	TGTGCCAGCAGTTTAAGCGGGGCACATAGCAATCAGCCCCAGCATTTT
-	-	TRBV9	TRBJ1-2	CASSPGTHGYTF	TGTGCCAGCAGCCCCGGGACTCATGGCTACACCTTC
-	-	TRBV14	TRBJ1-2	CASSPTGRGVGGYTF	TGTGCCAGCAGCCCTACGGGCAGGGGAGTAGGTGGCTACACCTTC
-	-	TRBV28	TRBJ2-7	CASSRNRWSQRGYEQYF	TGTGCCAGCAGTAGGAATCGGTGGTCCCAACGGGGCTACGAGCAGTACTTC
-	once	TRBV12-3/TRBV12-4	TRBJ1-2	CASKSWNYGYTF	TGTGCCAGTAAGTCCTGGAACTATGGCTACACCTTC
-	-	TRBV7-9	TRBJ2-3	CASNPGSTDTQYF	TGTGCCAGCAACCCGGGGAGCACAGATACGCAGTATTTT
TRBD2	-	TRBV28	TRBJ2-5	CASSPAGVAGEQETQYF	TGTGCCAGCAGTCCTGCTGGGGTAGCGGGGGAGCAAGAGACCCAGTACTTC
TRBD2	-	TRBV4-1	TRBJ2-1	CASSQEEREYNEQFF	TGCGCCAGCAGCCAAGAGGAGCGGGAGTACAATGAGCAGTTCTTC
TRBD2	-	TRBV5-1	TRBJ2-4	CASSLEPAGGLGGIQYF	TGCGCCAGCAGCTTGGAGCCAGCGGGGGGACTTGGTGGCATTCAGTACTTC
-	once	TRBV30	TRBJ2-1	CAWRGTVGEQFF	TGTGCCTGGAGGGGTACAGTCGGTGAGCAGTTCTTC
-	-	TRBV20-1	TRBJ2-5	CSAVMVGNQETQYF	TGCAGTGCTGTTATGGTGGGGAACCAAGAGACCCAGTACTTC
-	-	TRBV20-1	TRBJ2-2	CSARDSNTGELFF	TGCAGTGCAAGGGACTCTAACACCGGGGAGCTGTTTTTT
TRBD1	-	TRBV7-2	TRBJ2-7	CASSRDRVYEQYF	TGTGCCAGCAGCCGGGACAGGGTATACGAGCAGTACTTC
-	-	TRBV5-1	TRBJ2-7	CASSRSGDEKQYF	TGCGCCAGCAGCCGTTCCGGGGACGAGAAGCAGTACTTC
TRBD1	-	TRBV15	TRBJ1-1	CATSRERGLSEAFF	TGTGCCACCAGCAGAGAAAGGGGGCTCTCTGAAGCTTTCTTT
-	-	TRBV29-1	TRBJ1-2	CSVAGADGYTF	TGCAGCGTTGCGGGGGCGGATGGCTACACCTTC
-	-	TRBV30	TRBJ2-7	CAWSRLRGGEQYF	TGTGCCTGGAGCAGGTTACGGGGAGGCGAGCAGTACTTC
TRBD1	-	TRBV12-3/TRBV12-4	TRBJ1-2	CASSRTGGQNYGYTF	TGTGCCAGCAGCAGGACAGGGGGGCAAAACTATGGCTACACCTTC
-	-	TRBV18	TRBJ1-2	CASSPNREYGYTF	TGTGCCAGCTCACCAAACAGGGAATATGGCTACACCTTC
-	-	TRBV4-1	TRBJ1-1	CASSQDPNSPKSFF	TGCGCCAGCAGCCAAGACCCCAATTCCCCAAAATCCTTCTTT
-	-	TRBV27	TRBJ1-5	CASRKMGGVNQPQHF	TGTGCCAGCAGAAAAATGGGAGGGGTGAATCAGCCCCAGCATTTT
-	-	TRBV14	TRBJ2-3	CASSGRTVTDTQYF	TGTGCCAGCAGCGGCCGCACAGTCACAGATACGCAGTATTTT
-	-	TRBV12-3/TRBV12-4	TRBJ1-5	CASSIQGDNQPQHF	TGTGCCAGCAGTATACAGGGCGATAATCAGCCCCAGCATTTT
-	-	TRBV20-1	TRBJ1-5	CSARDRGSRNQPQHF	TGCAGTGCTAGAGATCGTGGCAGTAGGAATCAGCCCCAGCATTTT
-	-	TRBV30	TRBJ1-2	CAWTTPGGFQGYGYTF	TGTGCCTGGACTACCCCGGGGGGCTTTCAGGGCTATGGCTACACCTTC
-	-	TRBV14	TRBJ2-7	CASSVGGNFYEQYF	TGTGCCAGCAGCGTCGGCGGCAATTTCTACGAGCAGTACTTC
-	-	TRBV7-2	TRBJ2-3	CASSPGAGQYF	TGTGCCAGCAGCCCTGGGGCAGGGCAGTATTTT
TRBD1	-	TRBV6-2/TRBV6-3	TRBJ2-7	CASSPPGTVVYEQYF	TGTGCCAGCAGCCCTCCCGGGACAGTAGTCTACGAGCAGTACTTC
TRBD1	-	TRBV28	TRBJ1-1	CASSLGTGMNTEAFF	TGTGCCAGCAGTTTAGGGACAGGGATGAACACTGAAGCTTTCTTT
-	-	TRBV30	TRBJ2-2	CAWTVIGTGELFF	TGTGCCTGGACCGTGATTGGGACCGGGGAGCTGTTTTTT
-	-	TRBV12-3/TRBV12-4	TRBJ1-1	CASEGIFTEAFF	TGTGCCAGCGAGGGGATTTTCACTGAAGCTTTCTTT
TRBD1	once	TRBV19	TRBJ2-2	CASSMRGQVGELFF	TGTGCCAGTAGTATGAGGGGGCAGGTCGGGGAGCTGTTTTTT
-	-	TRBV29-1	TRBJ2-4	CSVVGGDNIQYF	TGCAGCGTTGTAGGAGGGGATAACATTCAGTACTTC
-	-	TRBV18	TRBJ2-7	CASSDRDTASHEQYF	TGTGCCAGCTCGGACCGAGACACCGCATCCCACGAGCAGTACTTC
-	-	TRBV20-1	TRBJ1-1	CSPGKQQNTEAFF	TGCAGCCCGGGGAAACAGCAGAACACTGAAGCTTTCTTT
TRBD1	-	TRBV30	TRBJ1-1	CAWSRTGSEPEAFF	TGTGCCTGGAGTCGGACAGGGAGCGAGCCTGAAGCTTTCTTT
-	-	TRBV30	TRBJ1-6	CAWSSGYNSPLHF	TGTGCCTGGAGTTCAGGGTATAATTCACCCCTCCACTTT
TRBD1	-	TRBV19	TRBJ2-1	CASRPPDRGAYNEQFF	TGTGCCAGTAGGCCGCCCGACAGGGGAGCCTACAATGAGCAGTTCTTC
-	-	TRBV12-3/TRBV12-4	TRBJ1-1	CASSLLGGDTEAFF	TGTGCCAGCAGTCTTTTAGGGGGAGACACTGAAGCTTTCTTT
-	-	TRBV4-1	TRBJ2-1	CASSQGSTASYNEQFF	TGCGCCAGCAGCCAAGGTTCAACCGCATCCTACAATGAGCAGTTCTTC
-	few	TRBV6-5	TRBJ2-1	CASSPGHEQFF	TGTGCCAGCAGCCCGGGTCATGAGCAGTTCTTC
TRBD1	-	TRBV6-5	TRBJ1-2	CASSARDSYGYTF	TGTGCCAGCAGTGCCCGGGACAGCTATGGCTACACCTTC
TRBD1	-	TRBV30	TRBJ1-2	CAWSDGTGLSLGYTF	TGTGCCTGGAGTGACGGGACAGGGTTATCACTAGGCTACACCTTC
-	-	TRBV12-3/TRBV12-4	TRBJ1-1	CASSSARTEAFF	TGTGCCAGCAGTTCTGCGCGCACTGAAGCTTTCTTT
TRBD1	-	TRBV13	TRBJ1-2	CASSPRDRANYGYTF	TGTGCCAGCAGCCCAAGGGACAGAGCTAACTATGGCTACACCTTC
-	-	TRBV5-1	TRBJ1-1	CASSLGDGGLRTEAFF	TGCGCCAGCAGCTTGGGGGACGGGGGGTTGAGGACTGAAGCTTTCTTT
-	-	TRBV25-1	TRBJ2-3	CASRGDSRAQYF	TGTGCCAGCAGGGGAGACTCGCGTGCGCAGTATTTT
-	-	TRBV4-3	TRBJ2-1	CASSQEGGGSYNEQFF	TGCGCCAGCAGCCAAGAAGGTGGAGGCTCCTACAATGAGCAGTTCTTC
-	-	TRBV20-1	TRBJ1-2	CSARDGNYGYTF	TGCAGTGCTCGCGACGGTAACTATGGCTACACCTTC
-	-	TRBV28	TRBJ1-5	CASSSTTGLNQPQHF	TGTGCCAGCAGTTCGACGACAGGCCTGAATCAGCCCCAGCATTTT
-	-	TRBV3-1	TRBJ1-3	CASSHLSAGNTIYF	TGTGCCAGCAGCCACCTGTCGGCTGGAAACACCATATATTTT
-	-	TRBV7-2	TRBJ2-7	CASRGSGYEQYF	TGTGCCAGCAGGGGGAGTGGCTACGAGCAGTACTTC